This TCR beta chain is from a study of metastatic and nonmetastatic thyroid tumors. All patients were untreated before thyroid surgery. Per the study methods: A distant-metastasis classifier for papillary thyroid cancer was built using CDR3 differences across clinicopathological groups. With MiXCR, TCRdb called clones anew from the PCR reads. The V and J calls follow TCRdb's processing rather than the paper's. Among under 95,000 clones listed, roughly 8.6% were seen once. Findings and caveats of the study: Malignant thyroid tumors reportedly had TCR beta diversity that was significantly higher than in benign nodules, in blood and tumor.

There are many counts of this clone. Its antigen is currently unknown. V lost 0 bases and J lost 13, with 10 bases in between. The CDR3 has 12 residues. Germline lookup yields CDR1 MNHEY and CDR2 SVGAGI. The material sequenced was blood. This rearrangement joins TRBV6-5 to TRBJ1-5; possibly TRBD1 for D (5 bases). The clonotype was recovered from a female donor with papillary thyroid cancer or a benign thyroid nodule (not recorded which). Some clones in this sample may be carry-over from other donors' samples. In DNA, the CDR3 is TGTGCCAGCAGTTACTCGGGGACGTATCAGCATTTT. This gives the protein CASSYSGTYQHF.